The entry below describes one T cell receptor (beta chain). The antigen remains undetermined. The CDR3 is 12 residues long. Germline lookup yields CDR1 SQVTM and CDR2 ANQGSEA. V was trimmed by 5 bases and J by 3 bases, leaving 10 bases between them. This entry comes from a study of siplizumab effects on memory and regulatory T cells. Whole-study findings and limits: Naive T cells were seemingly more diverse than memory cells, and major contributions to the alloresponse seemed to be made by them.

Assay used: immunoSEQ multiplex PCR; TCRdb lists only in-frame clones, some missing. The sample has 90,000 to 120,000 clones; about 91% are singletons. The chain carries TRBV29-1 and TRBJ1-2, with D unclear. This clonotype was sampled from a human donor in good health. Some clones in this sample may be carry-over from other donors' samples. Input material: CD4+ T cells sorted from blood. The CDR3 reads CSVQHRDYGYTF. The CDR3 nucleotides are TGCAGCGTTCAGCATAGGGACTATGGCTACACCTTC.